The 30 T cell receptor beta chains in this list originate from one sample, sequenced in a study of T cells in Graves' hyperthyroidism and ophthalmopathy. Authors of the study amplified TCR beta CDR3 regions from RNA transcripts. HTBI primers were used for first-round RT-PCR of the TCR CDR3. TCRdb re-derived calls from the multiplex PCR reads in MiXCR, one entry per CDR3 protein. The table lists around 430,000 distinct CDR3 sequences, under 15% of them singletons. The source material was blood. The source is a woman aged 25 to 39 with Graves' hyperthyroidism.

This clonotype came up a few times. The genes are TRBV29-1 and TRBJ2-1; D possibly corresponds to TRBD1 (6 bases). V lost 0 bases and J 11 bases, leaving 14 bases between the germline ends. CDR1 and CDR2 (germline): SQVTM, ANQGSEA. This CDR3 spans 13 amino acids. CDR3 in DNA: TGCAGCGTTGAAGATTTACCGGACAGTAAGCAGTTCTTC. It yields the protein CSVEDLPDSKQFF.

V and J are TRBV10-3 and TRBJ2-2, with D tentatively TRBD1 or TRBD2 (5 bases each). The CDR3 runs to 11 residues. The germline V gene has CDR1 ENHRY and CDR2 SYGVKD. Trimming cost V 8 bases and J 9 bases, with 10 bases left between them. The CDR3 DNA reads TGTGCCATCGGGACGGACCGGGAGCTGTTTTTT. Protein sequence: CAIGTDRELFF.

The chain combines TRBV7-2 with TRBJ2-7; TRBD2 might be the D (6 bases). Germline-derived CDR1 and CDR2 are SGHTA and FQGNSA. The CDR3 covers 14 residues. The V end lost 6 bases, the J end lost 3 bases, and 15 bases lay between the germline ends. The CDR3 nucleotides are TGTGCCAGCAGGCGCCCAGGAGGGTTCTACGAGCAGTACTTC. This codes for CASRRPGGFYEQYF.

This clonotype was seen repeatedly, ten times or more. This chain links TRBV18 with TRBJ2-1; 9 bases align to TRBD1. J gave up 7 bases and V 0 bases, and 7 bases lay outside the gene matches. Germline CDR1 reads KGHSH; CDR2 reads LQKENI. CDR3 length: 16 residues. The CDR3 is CASSPPNRGLGNEQFF. CDR3 nucleotide sequence: TGTGCCAGCTCACCACCGAACAGGGGGCTCGGAAATGAGCAGTTCTTC. The entire variable domain, with the rest obtained from reference TRBV18 and TRBJ2-1, is as follows: NAGVMQNPRHLVRRRGQEARLRCSPMKGHSHVYWYRQLPEEGLKFMVYLQKENIIDESGMPKERFSAEFPKEGPSILRIQQVVRGDSAAYFCASSPPNRGLGNEQFFGPGTRLTVL.

This clonotype has only a few counts. The J gene is TRBJ2-7, the V gene TRBV29-1, with TRBD1 as a possible D gene (6 bases). The CDR3 length is 14 residues. With 5 bases removed from V and 2 bases from J, the gap between germline ends came to 16 bases. The V gene's germline CDR1 is SQVTM and CDR2 ANQGSEA. Here the CDR3 reads CSVRDTIFTYEQYF. CDR3 coding DNA: TGCAGCGTTAGGGACACTATATTTACCTACGAGCAGTACTTC.

This clonotype occurred many times. The chain couples TRBV20-1 to TRBJ2-3, with D uncertain. CDR3 length: 15 residues. The germline gives CDR1 DFQATT, CDR2 SNEGSKA (reference sequence). The V gene lost 5 bases and the J gene lost 4 bases, with 19 bases spanning the gap. The chain's CDR3 is CSASRWLRGADTQYF. The CDR3 DNA sequence: TGCAGTGCTTCTCGGTGGTTGAGAGGCGCAGATACGCAGTATTTT.

There are many counts of this clonotype. The CDR3 loop is CASSRDNTNYGYTF. The DNA for the CDR3 is TGTGCCAGCTCCCGGGACAACACTAACTATGGCTACACCTTC. The chain is built from TRBV18 and TRBJ1-2, with a possible D match to TRBD1 (6 bases). CDR3 length: 14 residues. With 6 bases removed from V and 0 bases from J, the gap between germline ends came to 11 bases. Germline CDR1 is KGHSH and CDR2 is LQKENI.

This clonotype was seen at least ten times. The V call is TRBV2, the J call TRBJ2-5, with TRBD1 identical over 9 bases. CDR3 size: 14 residues. V lost 7 bases, J lost 5 bases, and 8 bases stayed unmatched. Germline V gene lookup returns CDR1 SNHLY and CDR2 FYNNEI. The CDR3 loop reads CASNLQGAGETQYF. CDR3 bases: TGTGCCAGCAATCTACAGGGGGCCGGGGAGACCCAGTACTTC.

This clonotype was seen a handful of times. This chain links TRBV28 with TRBJ2-7; 13 nucleotides align to TRBD2. This CDR3 has 15 residues. CDR1 and CDR2 from the germline V gene are MDHEN and SYDVKM. The ends lost 6 bases at V and 2 bases at J; junction bases unmatched: 4. Here the CDR3 DNA reads TGTGCCAGCAGACGGACTAGCGGGAGTGCCTACGAGCAGTACTTC. It encodes CASRRTSGSAYEQYF.

The sample holds a few counts of this clonotype. This chain links TRBV3-1 with TRBJ1-1; no definite D call. The CDR3 has 13 residues. Trimming took 1 base from V and 10 from J, leaving 13 bases between them. Per the germline V gene, CDR1 is LGHDT and CDR2 is YNNKEL (reference sequence). The CDR3 reads CASSQAEPRGAFF. As DNA, the CDR3 is TGTGCCAGCAGCCAAGCCGAGCCTCGGGGAGCTTTCTTT. The full variable domain, in which reference TRBV3-1 and TRBJ1-1 provide the parts outside the CDR3, is DTAVSQTPKYLVTQMGNDKSIKCEQNLGHDTMYWYKQDSKKFLKIMFSYNNKELIINETVPNRFSPKSPDKAHLNLHINSLELGDSAVYFCASSQAEPRGAFFGQGTRLTVV.

This clonotype was counted many times. The chain uses TRBV12-3 or TRBV12-4 and TRBJ1-6; D uncertain. Trimming stripped 5 bases from V and 12 bases from J, with 11 bases between. This CDR3 contains 12 residues. CDR3 sequence: CASSRATGPLHF. The CDR3, as DNA: TGTGCCAGCAGTCGCGCGACGGGACCCCTCCACTTT.

This clonotype was seen repeatedly, ten times or more. V gene TRBV7-2 combines with J gene TRBJ2-3; D remains ambiguous. In germline, CDR1 is SGHTA, CDR2 FQGNSA. There are 14 residues in the CDR3. The V gene lost 1 base and the J gene lost 3 bases, with 8 bases spanning the gap. The CDR3 loop is CASSLVRQTDTQYF. CDR3 nucleotides: TGTGCCAGCAGCTTAGTCCGGCAAACAGATACGCAGTATTTT.

The table lists this clonotype with a few counts. The V gene is TRBV28, the J gene TRBJ2-7, with D maybe TRBD1 (5 bases). This CDR3 has 15 amino acids. V was pared by 0 bases and J by 4 bases, with 13 bases between. Germline V gene lookup returns CDR1 MDHEN and CDR2 SYDVKM. The CDR3 DNA sequence: TGTGCCAGCAGTTTATGGGCAGGGCACGGGTACGAGCAGTACTTC. Its protein product is CASSLWAGHGYEQYF.

This clonotype was seen more than once but under ten times. The chain couples TRBV9 to TRBJ2-6, with D perhaps TRBD2 (7 bases). The CDR3 consists of 17 residues. V lost 0 bases and J lost 4, with 14 bases in between. The V gene's germline CDR1 is SGDLS and CDR2 YYNGEE. The CDR3 nucleotides are TGTGCCAGCAGCGTAGAAGAGGGGGGGCTCGGGGCCAACGTCCTGACTTTC. It specifies CASSVEEGGLGANVLTF.

The rearrangement uses TRBV19 and TRBJ2-1; 15 nucleotides line up with TRBD2. The end of the DNA is better explained by TRBJ2-7, so the J call may be wrong. The germline V gene has CDR1 LNHDA and CDR2 SQIVND (reference sequence). The CDR3 has 17 amino acids. In DNA, the CDR3 is TGTGCCAGTAGTATAGATCGGACTAGCGGGAGGGCCGGTGAGCAGTACTTC. Its translation: CASSIDRTSGRAGEQYF.

This clonotype was seen at least ten times. The chain joins TRBV10-3 to TRBJ2-1; perhaps TRBD1 as D (6 bases). Between the trimmed V and J ends, which lost 4 bases and 8 bases, there was a span of 15 bases. The germline gives CDR1 ENHRY, CDR2 SYGVKD. This CDR3 has 14 residues. Here the CDR3 reads CAISAHRDSDEQFF. CDR3 DNA: TGTGCCATCAGTGCCCACAGGGATAGTGATGAGCAGTTCTTC.

The chain couples TRBV7-8 to TRBJ1-6; D may be TRBD1 (6 bases). Germline loops: CDR1 SGHVS, CDR2 FQNEAQ. The CDR3 spans 15 residues. Trimming took 1 base from V and 5 from J, leaving 9 bases between them. The DNA for the CDR3 is TGTGCCAGCAGCTTAGGGGACAATAATAATTCACCCCTCCACTTT. It translates to CASSLGDNNNSPLHF.

This clonotype was observed at least ten times. The gene calls are TRBV3-1 and TRBJ2-1, with 7 nucleotides matching TRBD2. Germline trimming cut 3 bases from V and 0 bases from J; bases unmatched to any gene: 2. The CDR3 loop spans 15 amino acids. Germline CDR1 reads LGHDT; CDR2 reads YNNKEL (reference sequence). The CDR3 spells CASSQRGSSYNEQFF. In DNA, the CDR3 is TGTGCCAGCAGCCAGCGGGGGAGCTCCTACAATGAGCAGTTCTTC.

The chain links TRBV7-9 to TRBJ2-5, with a possible D match to TRBD1 (6 bases). Trimming took 7 bases from V and 2 from J, leaving 17 bases between them. CDR3 length: 15 residues. Per the germline V gene, CDR1 is SEHNR and CDR2 is FQNEAQ (reference sequence). CDR3 bases: TGTGCCAGCAATCCAAAAGTGGACAGACAAGAGACCCAGTACTTC. Protein product: CASNPKVDRQETQYF. Full variable domain (missing parts from reference TRBV7-9 and TRBJ2-5): DTGVSQNPRHKITKRGQNVTFRCDPISEHNRLYWYRQTLGQGPEFLTYFQNEAQLEKSRLLSDRFSAERPKGSFSTLEIQRTEQGDSAMYLCASNPKVDRQETQYFGPGTRLLVL.

This clonotype showed up just a few times. The rearrangement joins TRBV10-3 to TRBJ2-1; 8 bases are a match to TRBD2. The CDR3 covers 15 residues. Germline V gene lookup returns CDR1 ENHRY and CDR2 SYGVKD. The trim removed 10 bases at V and 0 bases at J, leaving 8 bases unmatched. CDR3 DNA sequence: TGTGCCACCACTGGGGCGGGGGGCTCCTACAATGAGCAGTTCTTC. Protein: CATTGAGGSYNEQFF.

This clonotype has only a few counts. The CDR3 region has the DNA TGCAGCGTCTTTGGGACCACCGAAAACATTCAGTACTTC. Translation: CSVFGTTENIQYF. The chain carries TRBV29-1 and TRBJ2-4; the D call may be TRBD1 or TRBD2 (5 bases each). Trimming left V 6 bases short and J 5 bases short, with 14 bases between. The CDR3 spans 13 residues. Germline V lookup: CDR1 SQVTM, CDR2 ANQGSEA. Complete variable domain (other parts from reference TRBV29-1 and TRBJ2-4): SAVISQKPSRDICQRGTSLTIQCQVDSQVTMMFWYRQQPGQSLTLIATANQGSEATYESGFVIDKFPISRPNLTFSTLTVSNMSPEDSSIYLCSVFGTTENIQYFGAGTRLSVL.

This clonotype was found many times. The chain joins TRBV5-1 to TRBJ2-1; no clear D gene. Looked up from germline, CDR1 is SGHRS and CDR2 is YFSETQ. The CDR3 loop spans 14 amino acids. Trimming removed 0 bases from V and 10 bases from J, with 14 bases in between. As DNA, the CDR3 is TGCGCCAGCAGCTTGGATCCAGGAGTTGGGGAGCAGTTCTTC. Translation: CASSLDPGVGEQFF.

This clonotype was seen a few times. This sequence joins TRBV2 and TRBJ2-1; D unresolved. V shed 11 bases and J shed 0 bases, with 8 bases lying between them. Germline CDR1 is SNHLY and CDR2 is FYNNEI. The CDR3 covers 12 residues. The CDR3, as DNA: TGTGCCGACGGAAGCTCCTACAATGAGCAGTTCTTC. Translated, it gives CADGSSYNEQFF.

This clonotype was found many times. The V call is TRBV18, the J call TRBJ1-2, with 7 positions matching TRBD1. This CDR3 is built from 17 residues. With 2 bases clipped from V and 2 bases from J, the junction kept 11 bases outside the gene matches. Germline V lookup: CDR1 KGHSH, CDR2 LQKENI. This chain's CDR3 is CASSPSDRTNINYGYTF. The DNA of the CDR3 is TGTGCCAGCTCACCATCGGACAGGACCAACATAAACTATGGCTACACCTTC.

This clonotype was detected a few times. The chain carries TRBV4-1 and TRBJ1-1; D uncertain. The V end lost 2 bases, the J end lost 1 base, and 11 bases lay between the germline ends. The germline V gene encodes CDR1 MGHRA and CDR2 YSYEKL. The CDR3 contains 15 residues. The CDR3 spells CASSQSGGRNTEAFF. CDR3 sequence (DNA): TGCGCCAGCAGCCAATCCGGCGGGCGGAACACTGAAGCTTTCTTT.

The chain has TRBV11-2 and TRBJ2-2; tentatively, D is TRBD2 (6 bases). The CDR3 covers 13 residues. Trimming left V 8 bases short and J 5 bases short, with 12 bases between. Germline lookup yields CDR1 SGHAT and CDR2 FQNNGV. The CDR3 DNA sequence: TGTGCCAGCGGGGGGTGGAGGACCGGGGAGCTGTTTTTT. This sequence encodes CASGGWRTGELFF.

The chain has TRBV7-9 and TRBJ1-4; 7 positions match TRBD1. J was trimmed by 8 bases and V by 7 bases; bases with no gene match: 10. Germline CDR1 is SEHNR and CDR2 is FQNEAQ (reference sequence). The CDR3 is made up of 14 amino acids. The CDR3 DNA follows: TGTGCCAGCACCCAGGGGGGGACCTCCGAAAAACTGTTTTTT. Translated, it gives CASTQGGTSEKLFF.

This clonotype was counted a single time. A read error is possible here, since a much larger clone lies one base away. This sequence joins TRBV3-1 and TRBJ2-1; D unclear. The CDR3 has 13 residues. Trimming cost V 5 bases and J 10 bases, with 15 bases left between them. In germline, CDR1 is LGHDT, CDR2 YNNKEL (reference sequence). Here the CDR3 reads CASSLAWKDEQFF. CDR3 nucleotides: TGTGCCAGCAGCTTAGCTTGGAAGGACGAGCAGTTCTTC.

This clonotype showed up many times. This rearrangement joins TRBV20-1 to TRBJ2-1, with 9 bases that match TRBD2. Germline values: CDR1 DFQATT, CDR2 SNEGSKA (reference sequence). The CDR3 has 19 residues. CDR3 residues: CSATFFPGLAANPYNEQFF. CDR3 coding DNA: TGCAGCGCCACCTTCTTCCCGGGACTAGCCGCAAACCCCTACAATGAGCAGTTCTTC.

V usage is TRBV6-1 and J usage is TRBJ2-6; D gene uncertain. This CDR3 spans 13 amino acids. V was trimmed by 7 bases and J by 2 bases, leaving 6 bases between them. The germline V gene encodes CDR1 MNHNS and CDR2 SASEGT. CDR3: CASTAPGANVLTF. CDR3 DNA sequence: TGTGCCAGCACCGCCCCTGGGGCCAACGTCCTGACTTTC.